One and the same sample provided the 28 T cell receptor beta chains below, sequenced in a study of blood T cell repertoires in COVID-19. Profiled with immunoSEQ multiplex PCR; TCRdb holds only in-frame clones, not every one. The table records about 59,000 clones, about 84% of them present only once. The sequenced material came from peripheral blood. The source of these receptors is a man between 60 and 75 years old with acute or convalescent COVID-19.

The chain is built from TRBV25-1 and TRBJ2-1; 8 bases are shared with TRBD1. The CDR3 covers 15 residues. The J segment lost 6 bases and the V segment lost 3 bases, leaving 7 bases of the junction unmatched. Per the germline V gene, CDR1 is MGHDK and CDR2 is SYGVNS. The DNA of the CDR3 is TGTGCCAGCAGTGAGTTAACCACAGGGGGCAATGAGCAGTTCTTC. It is translated as CASSELTTGGNEQFF.

This chain connects TRBV5-4 to TRBJ1-2; no reliable D call. The CDR3 loop spans 14 amino acids. The germline gives CDR1 SGHNT, CDR2 YYREEE (reference sequence). Trimming shortened V by 0 bases and J by 4 bases, and 10 bases separated the two germline ends. CDR3 residues: CASSLAWAGYGYTF. The CDR3 DNA sequence: TGTGCCAGCAGCTTGGCCTGGGCGGGCTATGGCTACACCTTC.

The chain links TRBV7-6 to TRBJ2-5; a weak D match, TRBD2 (6 bases). CDR3 length equals 17 residues. Germline V gene lookup returns CDR1 SGHVS and CDR2 FNYEAQ. Trimming took off 0 bases at V and 2 bases at J, with 16 bases between the two ends. The CDR3 DNA follows: TGTGCCAGCAGCTTAGCGCCGACTAGAGGTGGTCAAGAGACCCAGTACTTC. It translates to CASSLAPTRGGQETQYF.

V and J are TRBV6-6 and TRBJ2-1; 7 positions match TRBD1. CDR1 is MNHNY and CDR2 is SVGAGI in the germline V gene (reference sequence). The CDR3 covers 13 residues. The V and J ends lost 5 bases and 4 bases, in that order; junction bases with no gene match: 2. DNA of the CDR3: TGTGCCAGCAGTAGGGACAGTTACAATGAGCAGTTCTTC. This codes for CASSRDSYNEQFF.

The genes are TRBV19 and TRBJ2-1; D may be TRBD1 or TRBD2 (9 bases each). V was shortened by 4 bases and J by 5 bases, with 30 bases between the two germline ends. The CDR3 is made up of 20 amino acids. Per germline, CDR1 LNHDA and CDR2 SQIVND (reference sequence). DNA for the CDR3: TGTGCCAGTAGTACTAGGCGGGACAGGGTTCGCGGGGGGGCCCACAATGAGCAGTTCTTC. Translation gives CASSTRRDRVRGGAHNEQFF.

The gene calls are TRBV19 and TRBJ2-3; D might be TRBD2 (5 bases). This CDR3 is built from 13 residues. Trimming took 2 bases from V and 6 from J, leaving 9 bases between them. In germline, CDR1 is LNHDA, CDR2 SQIVND (reference sequence). The chain's CDR3 is CASSIKSGDTQYF. The CDR3 bases are TGTGCCAGTAGTATAAAATCGGGGGATACGCAGTATTTT. Full variable domain (rest looked up from reference TRBV19 and TRBJ2-3): DGGITQSPKYLFRKEGQNVTLSCEQNLNHDAMYWYRQDPGQGLRLIYYSQIVNDFQKGDIAEGYSVSREKKESFPLTVTSAQKNPTAFYLCASSIKSGDTQYFGPGTRLTVL.

This clone was seen a single time. V usage is TRBV28 and J usage is TRBJ1-1, with TRBD1 identical over 7 bases. There are 15 residues in the CDR3. Germline V gene sequence: CDR1 MDHEN, CDR2 SYDVKM. The trim removed 1 base at V and 4 bases at J, leaving 6 bases unmatched. CDR3 DNA: TGTGCCAGCAGTTTATTAAGACAGGGCGCCACTGAAGCTTTCTTT. Amino acid sequence: CASSLLRQGATEAFF.

The table lists this clone with a few counts. CDR3 DNA sequence: TGTGCCAGCGCTGACAGTGTGCCTGGAAACACCATATATTTT. Translation gives CASADSVPGNTIYF. This rearrangement joins TRBV25-1 to TRBJ1-3, with D maybe TRBD1 (5 bases). The germline V gene has CDR1 MGHDK and CDR2 SYGVNS. V lost 8 bases and J 2 bases, leaving 13 bases between the germline ends. The CDR3 totals 14 residues.

DNA of the CDR3: TGTGCCAGCACCCCTCGGGGACAGGGCAGCAATGAGCAGTTCTTC. Protein product: CASTPRGQGSNEQFF. V usage is TRBV28 and J usage is TRBJ2-1; 9 bases match TRBD1. The CDR3 is made up of 15 amino acids. The germline V gene has CDR1 MDHEN and CDR2 SYDVKM. V dropped 7 bases and J dropped 6; count of bases not matched to a gene: 10.

The chain combines TRBV7-6 with TRBJ1-5; D is uncertain. The CDR3 spans 14 residues. Trimming shortened V by 0 bases and J by 7 bases, and 10 bases separated the two germline ends. Germline lookup yields CDR1 SGHVS and CDR2 FNYEAQ. The CDR3 is CASSLAEGLQPQHF. The CDR3 DNA is TGTGCCAGCAGCTTAGCTGAGGGTTTGCAGCCCCAGCATTTT.

The chain combines TRBV6-5 with TRBJ2-5; D remains ambiguous. Between the trimmed V and J ends, which lost 8 bases and 4 bases, there was a span of 14 bases. Germline CDR1 and CDR2: MNHEY and SVGAGI. There are 13 residues in the CDR3. In DNA, the CDR3 is TGTGCCAGCTCTCGTCGGCCAGGAGAGACCCAGTACTTC. Protein product: CASSRRPGETQYF.

The chain has TRBV3-1 (or the pseudogene TRBV3-2) and TRBJ1-3, with D perhaps TRBD1 (5 bases). The CDR3 totals 15 residues. Trimming took 4 bases from V and 3 from J, leaving 13 bases between them. Germline loops: CDR1 LGHDT, CDR2 YNNKEL (reference sequence). CDR3 protein: CASSPGHIRGNTIYF. CDR3 nucleotides: TGTGCCAGCAGCCCCGGACATATCCGTGGAAACACCATATATTTT.

The chain is built from TRBV19 and TRBJ2-1, with unresolved D. The CDR3 is made up of 17 amino acids. V was shortened by 3 bases and J by 0 bases, with 15 bases between the two germline ends. Germline-derived CDR1 and CDR2 are LNHDA and SQIVND (reference sequence). CDR3: CASSIESDRLSYNEQFF. CDR3 nucleotide sequence: TGTGCCAGTAGTATTGAAAGCGATCGACTCTCCTACAATGAGCAGTTCTTC. Full variable domain (remainder filled in from reference TRBV19 and TRBJ2-1): DGGITQSPKYLFRKEGQNVTLSCEQNLNHDAMYWYRQDPGQGLRLIYYSQIVNDFQKGDIAEGYSVSREKKESFPLTVTSAQKNPTAFYLCASSIESDRLSYNEQFFGPGTRLTVL.

The chain employs TRBV30 and TRBJ1-4; 11 nucleotides line up with TRBD1. V dropped 1 base and J dropped 7; count of bases not matched to a gene: 5. The germline CDR1 and CDR2 sequences are GTSNPN and SVGIG (reference sequence). The CDR3 covers 15 residues. The CDR3 nucleotides are TGTGCCTGGAGTGCAAAGGGACAGGGGGGTGAAAAACTGTTTTTT. Translating gives CAWSAKGQGGEKLFF.

CDR3 DNA sequence: TGTGCCAGCAACCGGGAGGTTAGACAGGGGGCGCTGACGAGGGGAGAGCAGTTCTTC. Protein sequence: CASNREVRQGALTRGEQFF. V is TRBV21-1 and J is TRBJ2-1; the tabulated D call, TRBD1, remains unverified against the DNA. TRBV21-1 is a pseudogene locus. This CDR3 spans 19 amino acids.

The gene calls are TRBV19 and TRBJ2-7; 13 bases line up with TRBD2. J was trimmed by 0 bases and V by 4 bases; bases with no gene match: 3. The CDR3 has 16 amino acids. CDR1 LNHDA and CDR2 SQIVND come from the germline V gene (reference sequence). CDR3 DNA: TGTGCCAGTAGTAAGACTAGCGGGGGGAGCTCCTACGAGCAGTACTTC. Amino acids: CASSKTSGGSSYEQYF.

The gene calls are TRBV12-5 and TRBJ2-7, with a possible D match to TRBD1 (5 bases). Germline V gene data show CDR1 as LGHNT and CDR2 as FRNRAP. With 0 bases removed from V and 4 bases from J, the gap between germline ends came to 13 bases. This CDR3 has 15 residues. The CDR3 coding sequence is TGTGCTAGTGGTTTGGTACAAGGCAGGGTATACGAGCAGTACTTC. Its translation: CASGLVQGRVYEQYF.

Only one count was recorded for this clone. The J gene is TRBJ2-7, the V gene TRBV28, with 7 bases fitting TRBD1. Germline V gene lookup returns CDR1 MDHEN and CDR2 SYDVKM. The V and J ends lost 3 bases and 3 bases, in that order; junction bases with no gene match: 11. This CDR3 is built from 16 residues. DNA for the CDR3: TGTGCCAGCAGTTTGACAGGGCCCCCGTTGTTCTACGAGCAGTACTTC. It yields the protein CASSLTGPPLFYEQYF.

The chain links TRBV12-2 to TRBJ2-1; the table names TRBD1, a call not compared with the DNA. TRBV12-2 is a pseudogene locus. The CDR3 covers 12 residues. CDR3 sequence (DNA): TGTGCAAGTCGCTCAACAGGGAATGAGCAGTTCTTC. Residues: CASRSTGNEQFF.

The chain couples TRBV2 to TRBJ2-3; 8 bases fit TRBD2. Germline CDR1 reads SNHLY; CDR2 reads FYNNEI. The CDR3 totals 15 residues. V trimming: 5 bases; J trimming: 0 bases; junction bases outside the gene matches: 4. The CDR3 DNA follows: TGTGCCAGCAGTTCGCCGGGGGGGAGCACAGATACGCAGTATTTT. The encoded protein is CASSSPGGSTDTQYF.

This clone was seen only once. The chain couples TRBV6-2 or TRBV6-3 to TRBJ2-7, with 10 bases that match TRBD2. Losses at the gene ends were 6 bases for V and 5 bases for J; bases not matched to a gene: 16. The CDR3 loop spans 17 amino acids. CDR1 MNHEY and CDR2 SVGEGT come from the germline V gene. The CDR3: CASSPIQRGGRVDEQYF. The CDR3 DNA sequence: TGTGCCAGCAGCCCCATACAGCGGGGGGGCCGAGTGGACGAGCAGTACTTC.

This clone was counted a single time. The chain couples TRBV9 to TRBJ2-7; no firm D call. Trimming stripped 3 bases from V and 4 bases from J, with 17 bases between. Germline V CDR1 and CDR2: SGDLS, YYNGEE. This CDR3 is built from 15 residues. CDR3 bases: TGTGCCAGCAGCGCTGGTGGAGATCCGGGTTACGAGCAGTACTTC. It translates to CASSAGGDPGYEQYF.

This clone was seen only once. The gene calls are TRBV9 and TRBJ2-3; D possibly corresponds to TRBD2 (6 bases). V was clipped by 3 bases and J by 1 base, with 12 bases between them. The CDR3 totals 15 residues. Germline CDR1 reads SGDLS; CDR2 reads YYNGEE. CDR3 protein: CASSAGGFRTDTQYF. DNA of the CDR3: TGTGCCAGCAGCGCAGGAGGGTTCCGCACAGATACGCAGTATTTT.

This chain uses TRBV19 with TRBJ1-1, with TRBD1 identical over 8 bases. With 6 bases clipped from V and 6 bases from J, the junction kept 15 bases outside the gene matches. Germline V gene data show CDR1 as LNHDA and CDR2 as SQIVND (reference sequence). This CDR3 spans 16 amino acids. The CDR3 protein is CASSPSPTGERPEAFF. For the CDR3, the DNA is TGTGCCAGTAGCCCATCCCCGACAGGGGAAAGGCCTGAAGCTTTCTTT.

This clone was found a few times. The chain couples TRBV5-1 to TRBJ2-7, with unresolved D. Trimming took 2 bases from V and 4 from J, leaving 10 bases between them. Germline V gene data show CDR1 as SGHRS and CDR2 as YFSETQ. CDR3 length: 13 amino acids. The CDR3 region is CASSLRERYEQYF. CDR3 nucleotide sequence: TGCGCCAGCAGCTTACGAGAACGGTACGAGCAGTACTTC.

The chain links TRBV20-1 to TRBJ2-7; D might be TRBD1 (5 bases). Per the germline V gene, CDR1 is DFQATT and CDR2 is SNEGSKA (reference sequence). Deletions cut 4 bases from V and 3 bases from J, with 7 bases between. The CDR3 totals 11 residues. The CDR3 region is CSATQGYEQYF. DNA for the CDR3: TGCAGTGCTACGCAGGGCTACGAGCAGTACTTC.

The chain is built from TRBV6-5 and TRBJ2-2, with D perhaps matching TRBD2 (5 bases). V dropped 11 bases and J dropped 1 base, with 14 bases sitting between them. Germline CDR1 is MNHEY and CDR2 is SVGAGI. The length of the CDR3 is 14 residues. The CDR3 region is CAVKRRRNTGELFF. Written as DNA, the CDR3 is TGTGCCGTTAAAAGGAGGCGGAACACCGGGGAGCTGTTTTTT.

The rearrangement joins TRBV5-4 to TRBJ1-1; 9 nucleotides agree with TRBD1. Trimming took 0 bases from V and 4 from J; bases not matched to a gene: 1. There are 14 residues in the CDR3. The germline V gene has CDR1 SGHNT and CDR2 YYREEE (reference sequence). The CDR3: CASSLETGGTEAFF. The CDR3 DNA is TGTGCCAGCAGCTTGGAGACAGGGGGCACTGAAGCTTTCTTT.